This TCR beta chain was documented in a study of cytomegalovirus exposure and HLA in healthy donors. Study-level findings and limits: The CMV antigen specificity of a few CMV-associated chains was confirmed through in vitro analysis. Some segments of the V type, notably TRBV6-2 and TRBV6-3, were excluded as indistinguishable.

In germline, CDR1 is SGDLS, CDR2 YYNGEE. The V segment lost 0 bases and the J segment 7 bases; nucleotides outside the gene matches: 9. The CDR3 has 16 amino acids. A word on this clone: Its antigen is not known.

Primers: 60 Vbeta forward and 13 Jbeta reverse. Data came from immunoSEQ multiplex PCR; TCRdb stores just in-frame clones and leaves some out. This table holds 120,000 to 150,000 clones, approximately 83% found once. The chain employs TRBV9 and TRBJ2-1; 8 bases are shared with TRBD1. This TCR was sampled from a man aged 35 to 55 in good health and CMV-seropositive. The source material was PBMCs. This chain's CDR3 is CASSVEGQGPKNEQFF. Here the CDR3 DNA reads TGTGCCAGCAGCGTAGAAGGACAGGGACCCAAAAATGAGCAGTTCTTC.